This T cell receptor beta chain was recovered during a study of STAT5B mutations in CD4+ large granular lymphocyte leukemia. The table came from immunoSEQ multiplex PCR; TCRdb's copy has only in-frame clones and leaves some out. Of over 450 clones listed, 77% are singletons. Overall study findings and caveats: Without putative leukemic clones, patient CD4-sorted repertoires remained more clonal than healthy CD4+ repertoires.

Comment on this clone: What it binds is unknown.

This TCR was recovered from a woman aged 40 to 50 with CD4+ T-cell large granular lymphocyte leukemia. Sequencing was performed on PBMCs.

This chain's CDR3 is CASCPLSGGPSYEQYF. The CDR3 nucleotides are TGTGCCAGCTGTCCCCTGAGCGGGGGACCATCCTACGAGCAGTACTTC. The gene calls are TRBV28 and TRBJ2-5; 8 bases align to TRBD2. Judging by the DNA end, TRBJ2-7 fits better; the J call may be wrong. This CDR3 comprises 16 residues. Per the germline V gene, CDR1 is MDHEN and CDR2 is SYDVKM.